A single sample gave rise to the 20 T cell receptor beta chains below, sequenced in a study of blood T cells in healthy people across ages. Using a J-beta primer mix together with a sample-barcoded 5' primer, a second PCR was run for roughly 7 to 11 cycles. Each CDR3 protein is one row after TCRdb ran MiXCR on the 5' RACE reads. The sample carries hundreds of thousands of distinct CDR3 sequences, approximately 49% recorded once. Sequences were obtained from blood. These receptor sequences come from a woman aged 60-75 years in good health.

A single count supports this clonotype. V is TRBV7-2 and J is TRBJ2-7, with 7 bases lining up with TRBD2. The assigned J gene may be wrong: the sequence end matches TRBJ2-5 better. This CDR3 has 13 amino acids. The germline gives CDR1 SGHTA, CDR2 FQGNSA. The DNA for the CDR3 is TGTGCCAGCAGCCCGCGGGGGTTCGAGACCCAGTACTTC. Translated: CASSPRGFETQYF.

The J gene is TRBJ2-2, the V gene TRBV20-1; D call uncertain. Deletions cut 2 bases from V and 13 bases from J, with 20 bases between. Germline CDR1 is DFQATT and CDR2 is SNEGSKA (reference sequence). CDR3 size: 14 residues. CDR3 amino acids: CSARSKRSPYGLFF. The CDR3 DNA reads as TGCAGTGCTAGATCCAAAAGGTCCCCCTACGGGCTGTTTTTT.

This clonotype came up a few times. The J gene is TRBJ2-4, the V gene TRBV29-1, with 10 nucleotides matching TRBD2. Trimming at V came to 5 bases and at J to 4 bases, leaving 17 bases not matched to a gene. Germline V gene lookup returns CDR1 SQVTM and CDR2 ANQGSEA. The CDR3 contains 18 residues. Here the CDR3 reads CSVSPYLLAGAGKNIQYF. The CDR3 region has the DNA TGCAGCGTTTCCCCTTACCTTCTAGCGGGAGCCGGAAAAAACATTCAGTACTTC.

The V gene is TRBV28, the J gene TRBJ2-7; possible D gene TRBD1, 6 bases. The CDR3 length is 16 residues. Germline V gene sequence: CDR1 MDHEN, CDR2 SYDVKM. Trimming removed 3 bases from V and 4 bases from J, with 19 bases in between. The CDR3 nucleotides are TGTGCCAGCAGTTTGGCCCTGGGGGCTATTATATACGAGCAGTACTTC. Its translation: CASSLALGAIIYEQYF.

The V gene is TRBV27, the J gene TRBJ2-3; 8 bases match TRBD1. The V gene's germline CDR1 is MNHEY and CDR2 SMNVEV (reference sequence). V lost 7 bases and J lost 4; bases outside the gene matches: 10. This CDR3 is 15 amino acids long. The CDR3 coding sequence is TGTGCCAGCACCGCAACGACAGGGGTGGCAGATACGCAGTATTTT. Protein product: CASTATTGVADTQYF.

The chain uses TRBV5-1 and TRBJ2-1, with 9 bases identical to TRBD2. The germline gives CDR1 SGHRS, CDR2 YFSETQ. CDR3 length equals 14 residues. With 4 bases clipped from V and 10 bases from J, the junction kept 9 bases outside the gene matches. The CDR3: CASSQNPGLAEQFF. The CDR3, as DNA: TGCGCCAGCAGCCAAAACCCGGGACTAGCAGAGCAGTTCTTC.

A note on this clonotype: A junction boundary mismatches the germline segment, possibly from a read error. This sequence joins TRBV29-1 and TRBJ2-6; possible D gene TRBD1, 5 bases. Per germline, CDR1 SQVTM and CDR2 ANQGSEA. The CDR3 is 12 residues long. The CDR3 spells CSVSSGANVPTF. DNA of the CDR3: TGCAGTGTCAGCTCTGGGGCCAACGTCCCGACTTTC.

The chain couples TRBV5-1 to TRBJ2-2, with D tentatively TRBD1 (6 bases). Germline V lookup: CDR1 SGHRS, CDR2 YFSETQ. The CDR3 length is 15 residues. V gave up 6 bases and J gave up 1 base, with 13 bases separating them. The CDR3 loop reads CASTRDIENTGELFF. DNA of the CDR3: TGCGCCAGCACACGGGACATTGAGAACACCGGGGAGCTGTTTTTT.

CDR3 nucleotide sequence: TGTGCCAGCAGCTTAGTCTCTAGCGGGAGTGAGCAGTTCTTC. Its protein product is CASSLVSSGSEQFF. The J gene is TRBJ2-1, the V gene TRBV11-2; 10 bases align to TRBD2. With 1 base clipped from V and 9 bases from J, the junction kept 3 bases outside the gene matches. This CDR3 contains 14 residues. Germline CDR1 reads SGHAT; CDR2 reads FQNNGV.

This clonotype was counted only a few times. This chain links TRBV29-1 with TRBJ2-1, with 9 bases matching TRBD2. The CDR3 is 15 residues long. The trim removed 3 bases at V and 6 bases at J, leaving 9 bases unmatched. Germline CDR1 SQVTM, CDR2 ANQGSEA. CDR3 nucleotide sequence: TGCAGCGTTGATGGCACTAGCGGGTTGGGCAATGAGCAGTTCTTC. This gives the protein CSVDGTSGLGNEQFF.

The chain recombines TRBV7-2 with TRBJ2-4; D gene uncertain. Trimming removed 7 bases at V and 0 bases at J, with 10 bases between. The CDR3 is 14 amino acids. CDR1 and CDR2 (germline): SGHTA, FQGNSA. The CDR3 loop reads CASTINLAKNIQYF. The CDR3, as DNA: TGTGCCAGCACGATAAATCTAGCCAAAAACATTCAGTACTTC.

The rearrangement links TRBV4-2 to TRBJ2-1, with TRBD2 matching over 8 bases. V shed 1 base, J shed 6 bases, and the junction held 11 bases outside the gene matches. CDR1 is LGHNA and CDR2 is YNFKEQ in the germline V gene. This CDR3 has 17 residues. The CDR3 region is CASSQADGRAGGNEQFF. CDR3 nucleotides: TGTGCCAGCAGCCAAGCAGACGGGAGGGCGGGGGGCAATGAGCAGTTCTTC.

V usage is TRBV29-1 and J usage is TRBJ1-4; D gene uncertain. Deletions cut 4 bases from V and 6 bases from J, with 9 bases between. The CDR3 runs to 12 residues. Germline assignment: CDR1 SQVTM and CDR2 ANQGSEA. DNA for the CDR3: TGCAGCGTTGTGATTGATTATGAAAAACTGTTTTTT. This encodes CSVVIDYEKLFF. The variable domain in full, completed from reference TRBV29-1 and TRBJ1-4, reads SAVISQKPSRDICQRGTSLTIQCQVDSQVTMMFWYRQQPGQSLTLIATANQGSEATYESGFVIDKFPISRPNLTFSTLTVSNMSPEDSSIYLCSVVIDYEKLFFGSGTQLSVL.

The chain recombines TRBV18 with TRBJ2-1; TRBD2 aligns across 11 bases. Germline-derived CDR1 and CDR2 are KGHSH and LQKENI. The V and J ends lost 5 bases and 0 bases, in that order; junction bases with no gene match: 12. The CDR3 is made up of 19 amino acids. The CDR3 sequence is CASSIFPGLAESSYNEQFF. The CDR3 nucleotides read TGTGCCAGCTCAATCTTCCCGGGACTAGCGGAAAGCTCCTACAATGAGCAGTTCTTC.

In this sample, this clonotype turned up once. The rearrangement joins TRBV20-1 to TRBJ2-1; 7 bases line up with TRBD2. CDR1 is DFQATT and CDR2 is SNEGSKA in the germline V gene (reference sequence). This CDR3 contains 13 residues. V trimming: 1 base; J trimming: 8 bases; junction bases outside the gene matches: 5. DNA of the CDR3: TGCAGTGCTAGAGGCGGGAGCGACGATGAGCAGTTCTTC. Translating gives CSARGGSDDEQFF.

This clonotype was seen a handful of times. CDR3 coding DNA: TGCAGTGCACCCGTTGCTAGCGGGAGGGCCGAGGGGACCCAGTACTTC. Amino acids: CSAPVASGRAEGTQYF. The chain employs TRBV20-1 and TRBJ2-5, with 12 bases aligning to TRBD2. Germline V gene data show CDR1 as DFQATT and CDR2 as SNEGSKA (reference sequence). Unmatched junction bases numbered 15, after V lost 6 bases and J lost 7 bases. The CDR3 spans 16 residues.

This clonotype showed up just once. One base away lies a much larger clone, so this may be a sequencing read error. The rearrangement uses TRBV5-1 and TRBJ2-1, with 8 bases that match TRBD2. Gene TRBJ2-7 matches the end of the DNA better, so the J call may be wrong. CDR3 length: 15 residues. Germline CDR1 SGHRS, CDR2 YFSETQ. The CDR3 coding sequence is TGCGCCAGCAGCCTTGGACGAGCGGGAGTAGAAGAGCAGTACTTC. Translating gives CASSLGRAGVEEQYF.

This clonotype came up once. Sequence at one end of the junction differs from germline and may be a read error. This chain links TRBV2 with TRBJ2-6; D is perhaps TRBD1 (5 bases). Germline V lookup: CDR1 SNHLY, CDR2 FYNNEI. The CDR3 has 15 residues. The DNA for the CDR3 is TGTGCCAGCAGGAGTAGTTCCTCTGGGGCCAGCGTCCTGACTTTC. Translating it yields CASRSSSSGASVLTF.

This sequence joins TRBV6-2 or TRBV6-3 and TRBJ1-4; TRBD1 matches 7 bases. Germline assignment: CDR1 MNHEY and CDR2 SVGEGT. CDR3 length equals 14 residues. V was clipped by 7 bases and J by 6 bases; unmatched bases: 8. CDR3 coding DNA: TGTGCCAGCACTAAACAGGGGAGAGATGAAAAACTGTTTTTT. It yields the protein CASTKQGRDEKLFF.

The V gene is TRBV2, the J gene TRBJ2-7; D uncertain. The CDR3 has 14 residues. The V gene's germline CDR1 is SNHLY and CDR2 FYNNEI. Trimming removed 5 bases from V and 0 bases from J, with 11 bases in between. The CDR3, as DNA: TGTGCCAGCAGTAGGACGTTGAGCTCCTACGAGCAGTACTTC. The encoded protein is CASSRTLSSYEQYF.